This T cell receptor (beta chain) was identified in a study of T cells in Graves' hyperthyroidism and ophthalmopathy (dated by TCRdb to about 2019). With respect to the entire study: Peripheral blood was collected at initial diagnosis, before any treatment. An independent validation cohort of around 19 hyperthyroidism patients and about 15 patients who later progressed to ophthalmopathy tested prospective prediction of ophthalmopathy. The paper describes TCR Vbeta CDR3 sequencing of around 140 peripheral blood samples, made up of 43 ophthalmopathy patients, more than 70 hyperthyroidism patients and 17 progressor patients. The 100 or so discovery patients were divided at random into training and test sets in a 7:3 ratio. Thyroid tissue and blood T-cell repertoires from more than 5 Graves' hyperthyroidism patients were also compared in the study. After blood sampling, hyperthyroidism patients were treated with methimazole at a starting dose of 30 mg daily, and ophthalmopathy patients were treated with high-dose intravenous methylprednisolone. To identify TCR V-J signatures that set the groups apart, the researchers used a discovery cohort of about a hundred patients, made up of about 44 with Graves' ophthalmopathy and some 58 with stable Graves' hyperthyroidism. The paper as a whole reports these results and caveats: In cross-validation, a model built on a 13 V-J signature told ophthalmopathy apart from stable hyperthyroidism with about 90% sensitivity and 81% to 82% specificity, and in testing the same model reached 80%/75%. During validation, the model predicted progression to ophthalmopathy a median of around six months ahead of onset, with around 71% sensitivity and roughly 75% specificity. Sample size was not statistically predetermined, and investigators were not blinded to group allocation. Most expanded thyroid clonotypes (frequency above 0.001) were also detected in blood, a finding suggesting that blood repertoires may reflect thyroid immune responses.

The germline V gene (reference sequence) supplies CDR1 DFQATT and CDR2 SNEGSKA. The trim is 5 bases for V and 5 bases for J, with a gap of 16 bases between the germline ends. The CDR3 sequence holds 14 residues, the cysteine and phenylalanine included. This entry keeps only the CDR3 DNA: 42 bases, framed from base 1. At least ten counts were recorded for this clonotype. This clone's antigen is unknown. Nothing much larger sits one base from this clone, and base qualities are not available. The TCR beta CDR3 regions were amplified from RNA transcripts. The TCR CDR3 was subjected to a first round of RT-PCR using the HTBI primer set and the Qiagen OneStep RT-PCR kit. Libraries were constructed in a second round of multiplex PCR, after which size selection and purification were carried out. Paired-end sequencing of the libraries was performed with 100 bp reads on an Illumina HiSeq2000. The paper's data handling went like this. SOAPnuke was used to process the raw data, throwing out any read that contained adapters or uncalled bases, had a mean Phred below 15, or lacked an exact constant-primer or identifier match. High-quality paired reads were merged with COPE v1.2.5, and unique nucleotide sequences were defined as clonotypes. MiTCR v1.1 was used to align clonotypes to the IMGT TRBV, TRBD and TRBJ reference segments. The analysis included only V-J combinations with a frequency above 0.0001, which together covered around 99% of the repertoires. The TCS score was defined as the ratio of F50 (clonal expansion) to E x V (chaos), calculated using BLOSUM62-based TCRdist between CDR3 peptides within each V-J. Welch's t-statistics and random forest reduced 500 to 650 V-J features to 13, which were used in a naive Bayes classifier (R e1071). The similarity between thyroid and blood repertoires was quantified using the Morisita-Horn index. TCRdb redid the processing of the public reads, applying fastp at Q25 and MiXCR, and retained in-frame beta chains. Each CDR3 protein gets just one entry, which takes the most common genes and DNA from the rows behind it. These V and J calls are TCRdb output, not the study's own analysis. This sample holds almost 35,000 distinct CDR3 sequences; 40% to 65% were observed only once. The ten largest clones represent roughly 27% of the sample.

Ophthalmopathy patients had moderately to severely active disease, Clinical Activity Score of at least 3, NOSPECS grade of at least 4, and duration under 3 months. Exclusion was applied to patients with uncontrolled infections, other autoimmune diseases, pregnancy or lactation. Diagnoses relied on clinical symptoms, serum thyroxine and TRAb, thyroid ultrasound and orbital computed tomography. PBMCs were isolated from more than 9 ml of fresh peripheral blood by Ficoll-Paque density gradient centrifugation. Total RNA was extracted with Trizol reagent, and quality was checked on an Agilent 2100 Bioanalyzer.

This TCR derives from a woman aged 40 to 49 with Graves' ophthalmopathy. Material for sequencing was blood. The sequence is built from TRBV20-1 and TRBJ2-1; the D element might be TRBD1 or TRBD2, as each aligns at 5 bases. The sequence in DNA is TGCAGTGCTCATTCCGGGACCGCAAACAATGAGCAGTTCTTC. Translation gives CSAHSGTANNEQFF.